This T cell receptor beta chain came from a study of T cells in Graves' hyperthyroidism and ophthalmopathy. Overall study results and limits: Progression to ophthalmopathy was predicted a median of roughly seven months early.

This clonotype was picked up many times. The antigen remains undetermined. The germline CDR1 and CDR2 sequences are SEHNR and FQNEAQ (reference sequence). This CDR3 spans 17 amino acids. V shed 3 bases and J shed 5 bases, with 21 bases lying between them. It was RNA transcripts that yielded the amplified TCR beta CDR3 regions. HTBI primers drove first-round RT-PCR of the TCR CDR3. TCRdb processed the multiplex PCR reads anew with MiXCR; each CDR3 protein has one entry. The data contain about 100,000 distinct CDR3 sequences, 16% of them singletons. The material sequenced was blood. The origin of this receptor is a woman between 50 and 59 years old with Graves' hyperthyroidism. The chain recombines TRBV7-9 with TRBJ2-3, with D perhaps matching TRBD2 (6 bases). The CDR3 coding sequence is TGTGCCAGCAGCTTCCCCTCTGCGGGCGGGGATAGAGATACGCAGTATTTT. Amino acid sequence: CASSFPSAGGDRDTQYF.